This section outlines one T cell receptor (beta chain) sequence together with its context. The specificity of this receptor is unknown. No base quality information exists; no much larger clone differs at one position. This record belongs to a study of cytomegalovirus exposure and HLA in healthy donors (TCRdb year 2017). Study-level background: In an earlier analysis of 587 of the donors, approximately 260 Gb of sequence data and just under 120 million unique TCR beta sequences from about 180 million T cells were reported. An early release that covered roughly 600 HLA-typed donors contained approximately 300 gigabases of sequencing data and 70 million to 100 million unique TCR sequences. Of the approximately 400 genotyped donors, less than 90% were placed in the genetic ancestry cluster associated with self-reported Caucasian donors. The study aimed to test whether cataloging public T cell receptors could reveal signatures of past pathogen exposure. The study profiled the T cell repertoires of approximately 700 subjects by immunosequencing and related them to cytomegalovirus serostatus. A separate validation cohort of approximately 130 different subjects was used in addition to the 666-subject first cohort. The study combined high-throughput TCR immunosequencing, statistical association of individual TCRs with disease status, and machine learning to predict cytomegalovirus infection status. A later analysis re-examined previously published TCR beta repertoires from more than 600 donors and added high-resolution HLA genotyping to investigate patterns of TCR occurrence. Rather than using new phenotypic data, the later analysis identified candidate immune exposures from TCR beta sequences and from how often those sequences occurred across donors. An earlier analysis of some 500 of the donors used high-throughput TCR beta sequencing to judge whether each TCR beta V gene segment behaved as functional or pseudogenic. Donor age, sex, ethnicity and CMV serostatus were compiled alongside the repertoire data. Genome-wide SNP genotypes for about 60% of the 666 donors were used in a later genetic analysis, which treated that subset as a discovery cohort. Every repertoire in the discovery cohort had been generated on one and the same sequencing platform. HLA typing covered class I and class II loci at four-digit resolution. Typing coverage differed by locus: A, B, C, DRB1 and DQB1 were typed in roughly 620-640 donors, DQA1 in roughly 510, DPA1 in 600 to 610, and DPB1 in 450 to 480. Roughly five DR-DQ haplotypes were handled as single units for association and clustering because linkage in the cohort was strong. Among about 400 genotyped donors of the cohort, an average of roughly 230,000 unique TCR beta nucleotide sequences was sequenced per donor, of which roughly 18% were non-productive. Results and caveats for the whole study, not just this receptor: A group of highly shared sequence variants was considered likely to be a technical artifact of the sequencing pipeline. Because HLA typing was unavailable for some donors at each locus, only the typed subset was used in association tests. Compared with the roughly 670-donor mean, donors in an Asian-associated ancestry cluster had fewer N-insertions in productive TCRs, according to a later genetic analysis. In the study, approximately 160 TCR beta chains were listed as associated with cytomegalovirus. In both the original and validation cohorts, the classifier was reported to diagnose cytomegalovirus status with high specificity and sensitivity. Because counts were too low, approximately 18 rarely observed V segments, including chromosome 9 orphons, were excluded from the earlier analysis of roughly 580 of the donors. A few of the identified cytomegalovirus-associated TCR beta chains were confirmed in vitro to be specific for cytomegalovirus antigens. In an earlier analysis of 587 of the donors, most TCR beta V segments were observed in productive rearrangements about 90% or about 30% of the time, broadly matching IMGT annotations. Roughly uniform sequencing depth across donors was assumed in presence/absence analyses, although this assumption may not hold. Linkage disequilibrium might explain the correlated functional status among segregating V segments, but an unknown experimental factor could not be excluded. An association between a missense DCLRE1C variant and V-gene and J-gene trimming of TCR beta chains was found in a later genetic analysis and replicated in an independent cohort. When HLA alleles, especially DR and DQ, strongly co-occurred, TCR associations were difficult to assign to individual alleles. The cohort was sequenced for TCR beta chains only, and without alpha or paired-chain data the features that could be detected were limited. The only immune exposure information available for the cohort was CMV serostatus. A later analysis associated about 16,000 TCR beta sequences with specific HLA alleles at a false discovery rate of 0.05. It was suggested by the authors that the approach could potentially be generalized to other disease states and immunological phenotypes. In a later analysis, HLA-associated TCR beta chains were found to be more clonally expanded and to have lower generation probabilities than equally common non-associated chains. Most TCR sequences were observed very rarely across donors, whereas some public TCRs were present in many individuals. In a later analysis, the rate of TCR association differed among HLA loci, with DRB1 alleles having the most associated TCRs and HLA-C alleles having the fewest. In a later analysis, most CMV-associated TCR beta chains were found to appear HLA-restricted, with HLA associations seemingly driven largely by CMV exposure. A further reported finding was that TCR beta sequences accurately predicted the HLA-A and HLA-B alleles for most subjects in the first cohort. Several of the top co-occurrence clusters appeared to be linked to parvovirus B19, influenza, CMV and Epstein-Barr virus, according to a later analysis.

Receptor amplification or capture employed the immunoSEQ multiplex PCR assay. A mixture of 60 forward primers for TCR Vbeta segments and 13 reverse primers for TCR Jbeta segments was used in the multiplex PCR. Amplification of the CDR3 region of rearranged TCR beta genes was performed with a multiplex PCR assay on genomic DNA. Amplified TCR beta libraries were sequenced as 87-base-pair reads on the Illumina HiSeq System. As for how the authors treated the data: Across the 670 or so repertoires, a later analysis counted 60 million to 90 million unique TCR beta chains, 9 million to 14 million of which were shared by at least two donors. To remove PCR and sequencing errors, raw reads were error-corrected and collapsed into unique sequences using a nearest-neighbor algorithm that merged closely related sequences. To assign V, D and J gene segments, CDR3 sequences were aligned to IMGT reference sequences. For a sequence to be retained, a match of at least six nucleotides to both a V gene segment and a J gene segment was required. Rearrangements were called productive when the CDR3 lacked stop codons and stayed in frame with V and J; all others were non-productive. CDR3 was defined by IMGT convention, running from the second conserved V-encoded cysteine to the conserved J-encoded phenylalanine. The earlier analysis of about 640 of the donors excluded any sequence lacking an unambiguous match to a single V gene segment. In an earlier analysis of a few hundred of the donors, a V segment was called functional when productive rearrangements were above 56.7%, and segregating when the standard deviation between donors exceeded 5%. A statistical classification framework was built to diagnose cytomegalovirus status from the catalog of TCR beta chain sequences. A later analysis assigned V and J genes by comparing TCR nucleotide sequences with IMGT/GENE-DB human TR gene sequences. In a later analysis, CDR3 sequences and most-parsimonious VDJ recombination scenarios were assigned using the TCRdist pipeline. A later analysis defined each TCR beta chain by its CDR3 amino acid sequence plus V-gene family, and excluded reads lacking a unique V-gene family. To address suspected cross-contamination and a sequencing artifact, a later analysis removed 550 to 750 highly shared, low-generation-probability nucleotide sequences. In a later analysis, a clonal expansion index for each public chain was calculated from normalized within-repertoire ranks of inferred template counts. Generation probabilities in a later analysis came from a VDJ recombination model fitted to out-of-frame rearrangements, and those results were checked against IGoR. Hypergeometric tests were used in a later analysis to score TCR-TCR, TCR-HLA and TCR-CMV co-occurrence, with a repertoire-size bias correction applied to the TCR pairs. False discovery rates were estimated in a later analysis by permuting HLA or CMV assignments 20 times. In a later analysis, co-occurring TCRs were grouped with DBSCAN, and TCRdist sequence similarity was added when clustering was performed within HLA-allele-positive subsets. Co-occurrence clustering excluded repertoires with fewer than 30,000 or more than 120,000 public chains, plus five with anomalous nucleotide sharing. TCRdb re-hosts the immuneACCESS table, in-frame sequences only. Its copies lack some clones; in the studies checked, an unresolved V gene accounts for under half of them, and the cause for the rest is not known. The V and J calls and clone size are taken from that table; D and trimming were inferred from the DNA. Counted in this sample were about 78,000 clones; about 80% of them appeared once. The top ten clones comprise over 20% of the sample.

The cohort was made up of roughly 670 healthy bone marrow donors. All cohort members were sampled while nominally healthy, although unrecorded immune exposures were likely present. The donor was CMV seropositive and was included in the group of about 290 seropositive cohort members. A peripheral blood sample was collected from each donor, and TCR beta sequencing was performed on peripheral blood mononuclear cells. The Qiagen DNeasy Blood Extraction Kit was used to extract genomic DNA from the blood cell samples. This TCR was sampled from a woman between 45 and 65 years old in good health and CMV-seropositive. The specimen was PBMCs.

In nucleotides, the sequence is TGCAGCGTTACAGGGGGTGAAGGAGAGACCCAGTACTTC. It specifies CSVTGGEGETQYF. The V gene is TRBV29-1 and the J gene is TRBJ2-5, and 8 bases in between align with TRBD1. Based on the germline V gene, the CDR1 and CDR2 sequences are SQVTM and ANQGSEA. The V end gives up 5 bases and the J end 4 bases, leaving 6 bases in the junction not matched to a gene. From the cysteine through the phenylalanine, the CDR3 covers 13 amino acids. The entry retains the CDR3 DNA only, 39 bases that are in frame from base 1.